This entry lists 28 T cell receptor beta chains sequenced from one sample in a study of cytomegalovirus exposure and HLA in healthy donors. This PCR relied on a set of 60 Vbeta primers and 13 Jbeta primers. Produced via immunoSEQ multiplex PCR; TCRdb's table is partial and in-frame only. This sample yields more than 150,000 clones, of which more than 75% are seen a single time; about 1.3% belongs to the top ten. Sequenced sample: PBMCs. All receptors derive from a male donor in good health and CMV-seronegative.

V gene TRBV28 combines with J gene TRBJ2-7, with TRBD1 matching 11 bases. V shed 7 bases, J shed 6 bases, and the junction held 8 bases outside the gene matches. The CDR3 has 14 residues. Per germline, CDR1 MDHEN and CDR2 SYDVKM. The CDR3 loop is CASTPGTGGREQYF. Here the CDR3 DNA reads TGTGCCAGCACCCCTGGGACAGGGGGTCGCGAGCAGTACTTC.

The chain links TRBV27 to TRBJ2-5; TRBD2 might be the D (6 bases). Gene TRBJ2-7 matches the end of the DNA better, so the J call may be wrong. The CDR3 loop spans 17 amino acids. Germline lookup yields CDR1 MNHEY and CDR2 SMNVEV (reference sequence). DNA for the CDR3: TGTGCCAGCAGTCCCCACCCAGGGACTCAAGGCTCCTACGAGCAGTACTTC. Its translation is CASSPHPGTQGSYEQYF.

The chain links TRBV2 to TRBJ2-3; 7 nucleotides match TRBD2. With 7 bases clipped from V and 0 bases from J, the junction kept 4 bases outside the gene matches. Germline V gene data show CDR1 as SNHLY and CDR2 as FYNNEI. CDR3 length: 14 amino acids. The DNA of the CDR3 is TGTGCCAGCAAAGACGGGGGGAGCACAGATACGCAGTATTTT. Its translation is CASKDGGSTDTQYF.

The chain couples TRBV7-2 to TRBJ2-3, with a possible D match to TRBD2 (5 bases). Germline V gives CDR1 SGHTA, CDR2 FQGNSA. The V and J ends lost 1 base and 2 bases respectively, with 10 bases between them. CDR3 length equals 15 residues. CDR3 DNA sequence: TGTGCCAGCAGCTTAGGGGAGTCGCACACAGATACGCAGTATTTT. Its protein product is CASSLGESHTDTQYF.

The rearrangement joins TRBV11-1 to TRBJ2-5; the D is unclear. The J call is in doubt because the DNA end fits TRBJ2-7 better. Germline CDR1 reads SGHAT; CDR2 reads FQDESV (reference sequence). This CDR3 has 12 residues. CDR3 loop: CASSLVGDEQYF. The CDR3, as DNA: TGTGCCAGCAGCTTAGTCGGAGACGAGCAGTACTTC.

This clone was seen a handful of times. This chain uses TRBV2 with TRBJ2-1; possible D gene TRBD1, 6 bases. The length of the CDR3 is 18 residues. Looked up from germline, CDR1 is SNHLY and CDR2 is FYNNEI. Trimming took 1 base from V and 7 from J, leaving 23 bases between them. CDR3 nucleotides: TGTGCCAGCAGTGAAGGGGGGCTAGTGACCGCCCTTGGAAATGAGCAGTTCTTC. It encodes CASSEGGLVTALGNEQFF.

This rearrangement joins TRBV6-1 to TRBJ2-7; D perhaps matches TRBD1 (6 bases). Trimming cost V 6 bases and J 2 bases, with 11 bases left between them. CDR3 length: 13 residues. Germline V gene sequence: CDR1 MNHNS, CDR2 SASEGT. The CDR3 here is CASSLDRTYEQYF. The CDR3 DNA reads TGTGCCAGCAGCCTAGACAGGACCTACGAGCAGTACTTC.

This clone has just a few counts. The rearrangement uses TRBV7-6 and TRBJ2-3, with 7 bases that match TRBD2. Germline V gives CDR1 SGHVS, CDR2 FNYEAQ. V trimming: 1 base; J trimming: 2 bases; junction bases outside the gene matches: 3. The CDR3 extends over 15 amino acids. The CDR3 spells CASSLETSFTDTQYF. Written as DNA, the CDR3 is TGTGCCAGCAGCTTAGAGACTAGCTTCACAGATACGCAGTATTTT.

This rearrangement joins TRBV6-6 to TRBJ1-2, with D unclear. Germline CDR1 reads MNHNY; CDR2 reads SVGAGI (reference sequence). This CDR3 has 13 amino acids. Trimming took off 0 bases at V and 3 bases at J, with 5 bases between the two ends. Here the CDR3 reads CASSYSEDYGYTF. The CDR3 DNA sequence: TGTGCCAGCAGTTACTCTGAGGACTATGGCTACACCTTC.

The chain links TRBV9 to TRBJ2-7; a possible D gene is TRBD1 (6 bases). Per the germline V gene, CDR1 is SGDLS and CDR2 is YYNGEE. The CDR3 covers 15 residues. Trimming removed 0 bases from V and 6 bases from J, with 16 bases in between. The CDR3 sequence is CASSVGSGGAGEQYF. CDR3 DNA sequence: TGTGCCAGCAGCGTAGGATCTGGGGGCGCGGGCGAGCAGTACTTC.

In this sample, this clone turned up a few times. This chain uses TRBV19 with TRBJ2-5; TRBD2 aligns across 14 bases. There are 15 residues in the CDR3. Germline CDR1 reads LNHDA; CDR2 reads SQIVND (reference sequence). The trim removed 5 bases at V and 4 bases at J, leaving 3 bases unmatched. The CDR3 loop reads CASSAGTSGRETQYF. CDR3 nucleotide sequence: TGTGCCAGTAGTGCGGGGACTAGCGGGAGAGAGACCCAGTACTTC.

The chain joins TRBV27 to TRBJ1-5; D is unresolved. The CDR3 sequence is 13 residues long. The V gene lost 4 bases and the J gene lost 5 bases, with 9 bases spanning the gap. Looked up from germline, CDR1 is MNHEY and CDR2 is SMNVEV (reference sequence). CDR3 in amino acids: CASSWQRDQPQHF. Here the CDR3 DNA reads TGTGCCAGCAGTTGGCAACGGGATCAGCCCCAGCATTTT.

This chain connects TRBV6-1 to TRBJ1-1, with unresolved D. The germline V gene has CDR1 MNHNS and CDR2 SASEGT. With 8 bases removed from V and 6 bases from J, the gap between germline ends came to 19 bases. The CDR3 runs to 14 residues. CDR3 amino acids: CASLPPRSGPEAFF. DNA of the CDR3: TGTGCCAGCCTCCCCCCACGGTCAGGTCCTGAAGCTTTCTTT.

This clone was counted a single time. CDR3 sequence (DNA): TGTGCCAGCAGCCTCAGCGGGGGAGGGTACAATGAGCAGTTCTTC. This codes for CASSLSGGGYNEQFF. The chain carries TRBV4-2 and TRBJ2-1; 8 positions agree with TRBD2. V shed 4 bases, J shed 4 bases, and the junction held 6 bases outside the gene matches. The CDR3 has 15 amino acids. Germline values: CDR1 LGHNA, CDR2 YNFKEQ.

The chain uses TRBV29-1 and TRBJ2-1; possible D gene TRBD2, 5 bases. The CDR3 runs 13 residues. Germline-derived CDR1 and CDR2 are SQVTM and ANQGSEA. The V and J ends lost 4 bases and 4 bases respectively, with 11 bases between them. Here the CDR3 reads CSVGLASYNEQFF. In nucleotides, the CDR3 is TGCAGCGTTGGTCTAGCAAGTTACAATGAGCAGTTCTTC.

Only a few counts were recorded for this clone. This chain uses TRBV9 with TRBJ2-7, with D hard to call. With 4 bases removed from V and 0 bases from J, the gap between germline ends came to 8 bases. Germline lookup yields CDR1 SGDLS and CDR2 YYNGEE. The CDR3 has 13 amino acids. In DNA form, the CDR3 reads TGTGCCAGCAGCTCTCCCAGCTCCTACGAGCAGTACTTC. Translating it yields CASSSPSSYEQYF.

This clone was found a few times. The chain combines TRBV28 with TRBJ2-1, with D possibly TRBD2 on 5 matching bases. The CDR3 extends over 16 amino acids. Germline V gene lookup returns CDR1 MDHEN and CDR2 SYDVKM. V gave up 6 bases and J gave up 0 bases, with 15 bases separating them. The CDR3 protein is CASRAADGSSYNEQFF. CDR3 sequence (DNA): TGTGCCAGCAGGGCAGCGGACGGAAGCTCCTACAATGAGCAGTTCTTC. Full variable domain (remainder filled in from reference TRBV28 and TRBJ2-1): DVKVTQSSRYLVKRTGEKVFLECVQDMDHENMFWYRQDPGLGLRLIYFSYDVKMKEKGDIPEGYSVSREKKERFSLILESASTNQTSMYLCASRAADGSSYNEQFFGPGTRLTVL.

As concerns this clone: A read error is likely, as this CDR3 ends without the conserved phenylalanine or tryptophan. The CDR3 DNA reads as TGTGCCAGCAGCTTGACAGGGGGCGCTCAGTATGGCTACACCCTC. Its protein product is CASSLTGGAQYGYTL. The J gene is TRBJ1-2, the V gene TRBV5-6, with 9 bases fitting TRBD1. The length of the CDR3 is 15 residues. CDR1 is SGHDT, CDR2 YYEEEE, per germline. V lost 1 base and J lost 5; bases outside the gene matches: 6.

Here the CDR3 reads CASSDLRQGADTQYF. In DNA form, the CDR3 reads TGCGCCAGCAGCGACCTCCGACAGGGGGCAGATACGCAGTATTTT. The chain employs TRBV5-1 and TRBJ2-3; 9 bases align to TRBD1. V lost 4 bases, J lost 4 bases, and 7 bases stayed unmatched. The germline gives CDR1 SGHRS, CDR2 YFSETQ. The CDR3 has 15 amino acids.

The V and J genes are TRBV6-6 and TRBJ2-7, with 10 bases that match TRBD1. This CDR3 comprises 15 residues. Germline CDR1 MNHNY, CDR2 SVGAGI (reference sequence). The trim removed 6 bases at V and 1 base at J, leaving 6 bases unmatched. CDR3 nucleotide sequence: TGTGCCAGCAGGACCGGGACAGGGGTTTCCTACGAGCAGTACTTC. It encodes CASRTGTGVSYEQYF.

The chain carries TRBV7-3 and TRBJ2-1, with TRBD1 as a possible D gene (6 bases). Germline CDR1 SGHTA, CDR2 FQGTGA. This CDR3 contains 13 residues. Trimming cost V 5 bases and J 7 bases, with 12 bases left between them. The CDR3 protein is CASSLQGGNEQFF. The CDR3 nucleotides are TGTGCCAGCAGCCTACAGGGTGGGAATGAGCAGTTCTTC.

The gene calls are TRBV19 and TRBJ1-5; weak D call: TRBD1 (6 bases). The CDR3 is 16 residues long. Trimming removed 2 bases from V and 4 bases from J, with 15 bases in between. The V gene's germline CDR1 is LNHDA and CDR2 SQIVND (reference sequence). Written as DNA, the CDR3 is TGTGCCAGTAGTATAACTAGGGGGATAAGTAATCAGCCCCAGCATTTT. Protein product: CASSITRGISNQPQHF.

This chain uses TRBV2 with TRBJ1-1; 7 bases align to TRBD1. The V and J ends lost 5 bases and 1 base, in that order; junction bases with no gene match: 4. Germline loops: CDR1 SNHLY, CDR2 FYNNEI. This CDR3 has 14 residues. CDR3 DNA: TGTGCCAGCAGTCCGACAGGGCCGAACACTGAAGCTTTCTTT. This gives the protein CASSPTGPNTEAFF.

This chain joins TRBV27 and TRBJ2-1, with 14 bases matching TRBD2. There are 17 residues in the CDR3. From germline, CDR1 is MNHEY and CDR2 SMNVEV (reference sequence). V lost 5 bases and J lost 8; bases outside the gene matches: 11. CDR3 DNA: TGTGCCAGCAGTAAGACCGCCGGGACTAGCGGGAGAGATGAGCAGTTCTTC. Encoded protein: CASSKTAGTSGRDEQFF.

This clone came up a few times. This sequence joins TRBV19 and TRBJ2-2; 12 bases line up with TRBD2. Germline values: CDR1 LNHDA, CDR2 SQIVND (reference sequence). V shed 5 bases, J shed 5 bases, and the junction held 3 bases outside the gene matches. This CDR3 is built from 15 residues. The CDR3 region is CASSSGLAGTGELFF. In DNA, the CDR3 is TGTGCCAGTAGTTCCGGACTAGCGGGGACCGGGGAGCTGTTTTTT.

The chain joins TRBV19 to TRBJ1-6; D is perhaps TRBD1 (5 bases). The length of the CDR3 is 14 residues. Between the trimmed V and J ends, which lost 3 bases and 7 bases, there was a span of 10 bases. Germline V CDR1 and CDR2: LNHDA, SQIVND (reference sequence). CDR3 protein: CASSITRVNSPLHF. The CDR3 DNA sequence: TGTGCCAGTAGTATCACCAGGGTGAATTCACCCCTCCACTTT.

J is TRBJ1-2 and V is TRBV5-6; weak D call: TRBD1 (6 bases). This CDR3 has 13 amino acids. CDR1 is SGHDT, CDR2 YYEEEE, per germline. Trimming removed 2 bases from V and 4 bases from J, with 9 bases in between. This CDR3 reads CASSFGQPYGYTF. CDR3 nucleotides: TGTGCCAGCAGCTTTGGACAGCCCTATGGCTACACCTTC. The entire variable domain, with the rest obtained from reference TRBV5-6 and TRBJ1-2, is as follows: DAGVTQSPTHLIKTRGQQVTLRCSPKSGHDTVSWYQQALGQGPQFIFQYYEEEERQRGNFPDRFSGHQFPNYSSELNVNALLLGDSALYLCASSFGQPYGYTFGSGTRLTVV.

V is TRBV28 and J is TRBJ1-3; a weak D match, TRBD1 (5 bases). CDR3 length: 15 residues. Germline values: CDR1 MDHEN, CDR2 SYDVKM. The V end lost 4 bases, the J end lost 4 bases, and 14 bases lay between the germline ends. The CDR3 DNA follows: TGTGCCAGCAGTTCTCCTGGGACTTACGGAAACACCATATATTTT. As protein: CASSSPGTYGNTIYF.